The 2 T cell receptor beta chains presented below share a single source sample, sequenced in a study of T cell repertoires in cytomegalovirus infection. Their target antigens are unknown. TCRdb redid the calling of the reads with MiXCR, one entry per CDR3 protein. Of under 130,000 distinct CDR3 sequences in the sample, approximately 45% were seen once. The sequencing used CD8+ T cells from cultured PBMCs, collected from culture after CMV antigen stimulation. The receptors were gathered from a human donor in good health (CMV status not recorded). Some clones in this sample may be carry-over from other donors' samples.

V is TRBV6-1 and J is TRBJ2-7; TRBD1 matches 7 bases. There are 15 residues in the CDR3. The germline V gene has CDR1 MNHNS and CDR2 SASEGT. J gave up 5 bases and V 7 bases, and 14 bases lay outside the gene matches. In DNA form, the CDR3 reads TGTGCCAGCACCGGTCCCGAAGACAGGGTCGACGAGCAGTACTTC. Protein: CASTGPEDRVDEQYF.

This clonotype was picked up a small number of times. The rearrangement uses TRBV12-3 or TRBV12-4 and TRBJ1-2; D not certain. V lost 2 bases to trimming and J lost 3 bases, with 10 bases between them. The CDR3 runs to 14 residues. Here the CDR3 DNA reads TGTGCCAGCAGTTTATCTGCAGACCACTATGGCTACACCTTC. Its translation is CASSLSADHYGYTF.